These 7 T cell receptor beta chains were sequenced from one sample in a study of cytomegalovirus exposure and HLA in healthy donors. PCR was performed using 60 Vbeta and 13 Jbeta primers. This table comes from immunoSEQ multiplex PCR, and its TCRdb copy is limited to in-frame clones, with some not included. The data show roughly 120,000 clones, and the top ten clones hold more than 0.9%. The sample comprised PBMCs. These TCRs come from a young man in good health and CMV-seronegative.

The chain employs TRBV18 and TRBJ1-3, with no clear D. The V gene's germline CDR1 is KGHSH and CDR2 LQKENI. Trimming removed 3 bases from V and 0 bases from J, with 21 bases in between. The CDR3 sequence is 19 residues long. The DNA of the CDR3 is TGTGCCAGCTCACCGATAGCGTTAATCTCCCTAGACTCTGGAAACACCATATATTTT. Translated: CASSPIALISLDSGNTIYF.

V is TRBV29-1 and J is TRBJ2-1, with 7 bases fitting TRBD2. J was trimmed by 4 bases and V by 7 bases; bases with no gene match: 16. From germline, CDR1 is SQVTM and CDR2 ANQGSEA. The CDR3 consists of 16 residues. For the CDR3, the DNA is TGCAGCGCAACCCTGTGGGGGGGGTCGGGGTACAATGAGCAGTTCTTC. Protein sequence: CSATLWGGSGYNEQFF.

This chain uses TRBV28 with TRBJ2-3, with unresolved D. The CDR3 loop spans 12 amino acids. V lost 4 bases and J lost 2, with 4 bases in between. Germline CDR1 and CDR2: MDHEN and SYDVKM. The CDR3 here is CASSSNTDTQYF. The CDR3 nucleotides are TGTGCCAGCAGTTCCAACACAGATACGCAGTATTTT.

CDR3 in amino acids: CASSLQASRTEAFF. The CDR3 DNA follows: TGTGCCAGCAGCTTACAGGCTTCCCGCACTGAAGCTTTCTTT. The chain links TRBV7-6 to TRBJ1-1; D ambiguous. The germline V and J ends were trimmed by 2 bases and 4 bases, with 11 bases remaining between them. Germline assignment: CDR1 SGHVS and CDR2 FNYEAQ. The CDR3 has 14 residues. Variable domain in full (rest from reference TRBV7-6 and TRBJ1-1): GAGVSQSPRYKVTKRGQDVALRCDPISGHVSLYWYRQALGQGPEFLTYFNYEAQQDKSGLPNDRFSAERPEGSISTLTIQRTEQRDSAMYRCASSLQASRTEAFFGQGTRLTVV.

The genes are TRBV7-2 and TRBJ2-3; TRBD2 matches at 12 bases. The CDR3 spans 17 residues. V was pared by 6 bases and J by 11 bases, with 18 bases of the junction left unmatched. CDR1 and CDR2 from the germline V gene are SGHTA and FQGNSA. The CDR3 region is CASSLVGTSGPQSGQYF. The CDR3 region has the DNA TGTGCCAGCAGTCTAGTGGGGACTAGCGGGCCGCAGAGTGGGCAGTATTTT. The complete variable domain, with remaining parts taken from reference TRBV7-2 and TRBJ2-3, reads GAGVSQSPSNKVTEKGKDVELRCDPISGHTALYWYRQSLGQGLEFLIYFQGNSAPDKSGLPSDRFSAERTGGSVSTLTIQRTQQEDSAVYLCASSLVGTSGPQSGQYFGPGTRLTVL.

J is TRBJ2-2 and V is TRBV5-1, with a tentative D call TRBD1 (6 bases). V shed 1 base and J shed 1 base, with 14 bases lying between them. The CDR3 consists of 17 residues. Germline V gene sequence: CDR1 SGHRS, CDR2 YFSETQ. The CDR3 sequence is CASSLLFRTENTGELFF. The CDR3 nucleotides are TGCGCCAGCAGCTTGTTGTTCCGGACAGAGAACACCGGGGAGCTGTTTTTT.

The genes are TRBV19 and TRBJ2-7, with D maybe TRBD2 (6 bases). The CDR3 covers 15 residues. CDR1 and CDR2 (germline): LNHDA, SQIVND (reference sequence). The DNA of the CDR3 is TGTGCAACCTCCCAAAGGAGGGGCCCCCCTTGGGAGCAGTACTTC. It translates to CATSQRRGPPWEQYF.